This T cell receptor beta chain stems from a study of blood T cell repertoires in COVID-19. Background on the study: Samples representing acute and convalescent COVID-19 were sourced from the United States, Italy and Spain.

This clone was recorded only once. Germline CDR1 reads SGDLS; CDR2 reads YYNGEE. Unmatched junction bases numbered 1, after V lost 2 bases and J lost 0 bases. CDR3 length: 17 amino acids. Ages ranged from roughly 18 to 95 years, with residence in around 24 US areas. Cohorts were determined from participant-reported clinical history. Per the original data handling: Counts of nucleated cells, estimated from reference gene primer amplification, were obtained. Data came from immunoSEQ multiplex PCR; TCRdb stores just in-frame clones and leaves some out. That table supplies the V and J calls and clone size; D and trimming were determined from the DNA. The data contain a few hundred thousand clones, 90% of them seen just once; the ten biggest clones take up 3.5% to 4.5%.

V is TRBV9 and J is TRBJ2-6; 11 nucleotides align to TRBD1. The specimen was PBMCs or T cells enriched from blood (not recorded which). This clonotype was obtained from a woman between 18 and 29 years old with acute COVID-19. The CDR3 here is CASSVGTGGSGANVLTF. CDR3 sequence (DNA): TGTGCCAGCAGCGTCGGGACAGGGGGCTCTGGGGCCAACGTCCTGACTTTC.